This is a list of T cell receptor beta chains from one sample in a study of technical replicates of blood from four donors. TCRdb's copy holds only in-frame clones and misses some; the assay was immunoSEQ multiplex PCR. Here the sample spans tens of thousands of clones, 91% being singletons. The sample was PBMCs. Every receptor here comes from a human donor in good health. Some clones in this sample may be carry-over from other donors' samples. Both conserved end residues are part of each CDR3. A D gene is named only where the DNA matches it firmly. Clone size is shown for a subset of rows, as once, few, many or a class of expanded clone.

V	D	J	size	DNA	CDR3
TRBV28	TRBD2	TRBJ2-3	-	TGTGCCAGCGGGGGGGGGACTAGCGGGCCTAGAACAGATACGCAGTATTTT	CASGGGTSGPRTDTQYF
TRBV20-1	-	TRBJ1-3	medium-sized	TGCAGTGCGCGAGATGGAAACACCATATATTTT	CSARDGNTIYF
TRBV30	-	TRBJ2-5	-	TGTGCCTGGAGTCCACTGAGTGGCCAAGAGACCCAGTACTTC	CAWSPLSGQETQYF
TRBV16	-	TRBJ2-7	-	TGTGCCAGCAGCCCCCAAGGCGGGGTACTCGCTCAGTACTTC	CASSPQGGVLAQYF
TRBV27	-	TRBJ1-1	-	TGTGCCAGCAGTTCGCAGCCGGGACTCAGGGCTTTCTTT	CASSSQPGLRAFF
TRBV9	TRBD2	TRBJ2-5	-	TGTGCCAAGCCGGGACTAGCGGGAGTAGAGACCCAGTACTTC	CAKPGLAGVETQYF
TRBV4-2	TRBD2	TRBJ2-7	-	TGTGCCAGCAGCCAAAGAGGAGGAGCGGGAGGAGGAGACGAGCAGTACTTC	CASSQRGGAGGGDEQYF
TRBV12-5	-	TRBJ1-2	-	TGTGCTAGTGGCACATTGAGGGGCTACACCTTC	CASGTLRGYTF
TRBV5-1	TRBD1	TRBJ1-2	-	TGCGCCAGCAGCTCGGAGGGACAGGTCTATGGCTACACCTTC	CASSSEGQVYGYTF
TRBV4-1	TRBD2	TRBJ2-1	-	TGCGCCAGCAGCGTGCTAGCGGGGGTCAACAATGAGCAGTTCTTC	CASSVLAGVNNEQFF
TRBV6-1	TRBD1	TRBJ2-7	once	TGTGCCAGCGCAGCACAGGGGGCGGACGAGCAGTACTTC	CASAAQGADEQYF
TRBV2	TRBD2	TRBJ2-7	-	TGTGCCAGCAGTGATTTGCTAGCGGGGGGGCTTGAATACGAGCAGTACTTC	CASSDLLAGGLEYEQYF
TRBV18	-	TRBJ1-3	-	TGTGCCAGCTCACCCGAGAGCTCTGGAAACACCATATATTTT	CASSPESSGNTIYF
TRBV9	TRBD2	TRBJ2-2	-	TGTGCCAGCGGTCCGGGGGGATCGAACACCGGGGAGCTGTTTTTT	CASGPGGSNTGELFF
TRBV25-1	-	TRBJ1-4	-	TGTGCCAGCAGTACGGCGGGAATGAACGAAAAACTGTTTTTT	CASSTAGMNEKLFF
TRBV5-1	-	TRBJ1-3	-	TGCGCCAGCAACCCGGGGAGCGGCGGGCCCATATATTTT	CASNPGSGGPIYF
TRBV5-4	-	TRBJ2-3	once	TGTGCCAGCAGCTTGGATCCCGGGGGAACAGATACGCAGTATTTT	CASSLDPGGTDTQYF
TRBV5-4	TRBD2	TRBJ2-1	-	TGTGCCAGCAGCACCTCCAGCGGGAGGGCCGAACAGTTCTTC	CASSTSSGRAEQFF
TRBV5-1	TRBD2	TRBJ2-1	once	TGCGCCAGCAGCAAGCTAGCGGGGGACAATGAGCAGTTCTTC	CASSKLAGDNEQFF
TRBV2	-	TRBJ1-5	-	TGTGCCAGCAGCAGCGAACATTTCAATCAGCCCCAGCATTTT	CASSSEHFNQPQHF
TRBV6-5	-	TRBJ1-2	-	TGTGCCAGCAGGAACAGTATCTATGGCTACACCTTC	CASRNSIYGYTF
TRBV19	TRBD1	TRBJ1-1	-	TGTGCCAGTAGAAAGACAGGGGAGAGGACTGAAGCTTTCTTT	CASRKTGERTEAFF
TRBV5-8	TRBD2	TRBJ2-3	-	TGTGCCAGCAGCTCTAGCGGGGGGATATATACGCAGTATTTT	CASSSSGGIYTQYF
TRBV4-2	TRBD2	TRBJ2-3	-	TGTGCCAGCAGCCAAGCGGGGCTAGCGGGGGACACAGATACGCAGTATTTT	CASSQAGLAGDTDTQYF
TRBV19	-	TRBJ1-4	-	TGTGCCAGTAGTTCCCGACAGAGAGATAATGAAAAACTGTTTTTT	CASSSRQRDNEKLFF
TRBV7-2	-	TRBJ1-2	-	TGTGCCAGCAGCTACGTTTGGCCGAGGTGGAACTATGGCTACACCTTC	CASSYVWPRWNYGYTF
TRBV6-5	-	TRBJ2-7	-	TGTGCCAGCAGCCGTCCTGGGGCTAGCTCCTACGAGCAGTACTTC	CASSRPGASSYEQYF
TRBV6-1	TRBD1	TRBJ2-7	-	TGTGCCAGCAGCCTGGACAGGGGATACGAGCAGTACTTC	CASSLDRGYEQYF
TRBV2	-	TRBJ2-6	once	TGTGCCAGCAGCGGGGGGGCCAACGTCCTGACTTTC	CASSGGANVLTF
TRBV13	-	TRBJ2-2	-	TGTGCCAGCAGCTTAACCTTGCAGGGTACCACCGGGGAGCTGTTTTTT	CASSLTLQGTTGELFF
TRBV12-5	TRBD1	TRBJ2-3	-	TGTGCTAGTGGTTCGGGACAGGCCACAGATACGCAGTATTTT	CASGSGQATDTQYF
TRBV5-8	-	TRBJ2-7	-	TGTGCCAGCAGCTTCTCTCGGCCTGAGAGGTTCTACGAGCAGTACTTC	CASSFSRPERFYEQYF
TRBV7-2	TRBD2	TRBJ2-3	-	TGTGCCAGCAGCTTCGGGGGGACTAGCACAGATACGCAGTATTTT	CASSFGGTSTDTQYF
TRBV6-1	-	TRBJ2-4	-	TGTGCCAGCACCCTGAGGGCGGTAGAAAACATTCAGTACTTC	CASTLRAVENIQYF
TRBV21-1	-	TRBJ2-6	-	TGTGCCCCCCGGGGGGCCGGGGCCAACGTCCTGACTTTC	CAPRGAGANVLTF
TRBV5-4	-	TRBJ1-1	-	TGTGCCAGCACCCGCGGGGGGAACACTGAAGCTTTCTTT	CASTRGGNTEAFF
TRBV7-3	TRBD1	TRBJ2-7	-	TGTGCCAGCAGCCGGGACAGGGGGTACGAGCAGTACTTC	CASSRDRGYEQYF
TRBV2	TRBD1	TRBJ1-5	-	TGTGCCAGCAGTGAAGCTTGGACAGGGCCCCAGCCCCAGCATTTT	CASSEAWTGPQPQHF
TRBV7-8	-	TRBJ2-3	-	TGTGCCAGCAGCCCCCTCTTGGGGGGTCCAATCACAGATACGCAGTATTTT	CASSPLLGGPITDTQYF
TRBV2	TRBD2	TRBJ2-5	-	TGTGCCAGTATCGGGGGGGTAAGACAAGAGACCCAGTACTTC	CASIGGVRQETQYF
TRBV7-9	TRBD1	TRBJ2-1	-	TGTGCCAGCAGCCTCCGACAGGGATTGGGGAATGAGCAGTTCTTC	CASSLRQGLGNEQFF
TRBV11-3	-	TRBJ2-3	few	TGTGCCAGCAGCCCCAGGGGGGCCGGCACAGATACGCAGTATTTT	CASSPRGAGTDTQYF
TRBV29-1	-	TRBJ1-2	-	TGCAGCGTTGACAGGGAGGATCATGGCTACACCTTC	CSVDREDHGYTF
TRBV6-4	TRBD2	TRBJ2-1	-	TGTGCCAGCAGGCGGGAGGGCCGGGATGAGCAGTTCTTC	CASRREGRDEQFF
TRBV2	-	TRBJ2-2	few	TGTGCCAGCACTCCAGGAGGGCGGGAATCTTTGCTGTTTTTT	CASTPGGRESLLFF
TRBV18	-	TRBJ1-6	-	TGTGCCAGCTCACCAGGACATCTTAATTCACCCCTCCACTTT	CASSPGHLNSPLHF
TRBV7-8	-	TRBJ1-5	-	TGTGCCAGCAGCTTAACCGAGTATCAGCCCCAGCATTTT	CASSLTEYQPQHF
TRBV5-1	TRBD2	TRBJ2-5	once	TGCGCCAGCAAGCCTAGCGGGGGATCGGTAGAGACCCAGTACTTC	CASKPSGGSVETQYF
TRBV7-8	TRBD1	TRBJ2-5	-	TGTGCCAGCAGCACAGGGGGTCAGACCCAGTACTTC	CASSTGGQTQYF
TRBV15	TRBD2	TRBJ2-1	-	TGTGCCACCAGCTATAGCGGGACGTCCTACAATGAGCAGTTCTTC	CATSYSGTSYNEQFF
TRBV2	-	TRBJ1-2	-	TGTGCCAGCAGTGAAGCGCGGCCAGAGATTTATGGCTACACCTTC	CASSEARPEIYGYTF
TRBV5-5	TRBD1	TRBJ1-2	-	TGTGCCAGCAAAGCGGGACAGGCCAACGTTGGCTATGGCTACACCTTC	CASKAGQANVGYGYTF
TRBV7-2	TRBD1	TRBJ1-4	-	TGTGCCAGCAGCTTGGACAGGGTCAACGAAAAACTGTTTTTT	CASSLDRVNEKLFF
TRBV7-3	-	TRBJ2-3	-	TGTGCCAGCAGCTCTAGCACAGATACGCAGTATTTT	CASSSSTDTQYF
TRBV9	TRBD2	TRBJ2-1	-	TGTGCCAGCAGCCCACGAATGGGGACTAGCGCGAATGAGCAGTTCTTC	CASSPRMGTSANEQFF
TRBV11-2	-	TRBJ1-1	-	TGTGCCAGCAGATCGTTAAAAGGGGTGACGGAAGCTTTCTTT	CASRSLKGVTEAFF
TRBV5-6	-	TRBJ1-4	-	TGTGCCAGCAGCTTGAGGGGGTTTGCTAATGAAAAACTGTTTTTT	CASSLRGFANEKLFF